The entry below describes one T cell receptor (beta chain). Its antigen is unidentified. The data derive from a study of neoadjuvant anti-PD-1 for oral cavity cancer. Study in general: Patients without progression got a fourth dose around day 43. Study outcomes and limitations: Higher pretreatment Treg/Th17 ratios tracked higher pretreatment blood clonality. TCR analyses covered only three patients per response group. Larger post-treatment preexisting tumor clones tracked with greater tumor shrinkage.

V was clipped by 6 bases and J by 0 bases; unmatched bases: 5. The length of the CDR3 is 15 residues. Per germline, CDR1 MNHEY and CDR2 SMNVEV (reference sequence). Sequencing used immunoSEQ multiplex PCR; TCRdb keeps in-frame clones, though not all of them. The sample lists under 15,000 clones; about 67% were seen once. This specimen consisted of tumor tissue, obtained before nivolumab (anti-PD-1) treatment. This sequence joins TRBV27 and TRBJ1-5, with TRBD1 identical over 7 bases. This receptor was taken from a person between 40 and 80 years old with oral cavity squamous cell carcinoma. The donor label of this sample is uncertain. CDR3 coding DNA: TGTGCCAGCAGACCTGGACAGGTTAGCAATCAGCCCCAGCATTTT. This translates into CASRPGQVSNQPQHF.